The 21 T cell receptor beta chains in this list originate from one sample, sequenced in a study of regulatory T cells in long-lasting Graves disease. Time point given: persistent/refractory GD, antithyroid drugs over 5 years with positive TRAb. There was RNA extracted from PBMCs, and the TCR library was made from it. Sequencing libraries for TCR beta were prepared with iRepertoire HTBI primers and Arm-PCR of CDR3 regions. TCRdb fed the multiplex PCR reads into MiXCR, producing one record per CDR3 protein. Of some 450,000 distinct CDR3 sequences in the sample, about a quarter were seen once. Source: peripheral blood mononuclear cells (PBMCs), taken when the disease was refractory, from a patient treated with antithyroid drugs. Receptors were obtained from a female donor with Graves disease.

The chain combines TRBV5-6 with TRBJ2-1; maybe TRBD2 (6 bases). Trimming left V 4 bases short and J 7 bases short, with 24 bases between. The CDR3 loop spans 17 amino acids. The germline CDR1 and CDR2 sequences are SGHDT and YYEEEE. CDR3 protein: CASSLGHARLGVNEQFF. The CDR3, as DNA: TGTGCCAGCAGCCTTGGACACGCCCGACTAGGGGTTAATGAGCAGTTCTTC.

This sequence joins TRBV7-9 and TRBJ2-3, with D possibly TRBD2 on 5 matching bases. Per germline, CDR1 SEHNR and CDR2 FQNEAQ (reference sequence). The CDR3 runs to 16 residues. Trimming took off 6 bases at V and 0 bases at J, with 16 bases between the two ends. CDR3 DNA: TGTGCCAGCAGGGGGAGTGGCGAGACTAGCACAGATACGCAGTATTTT. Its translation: CASRGSGETSTDTQYF.

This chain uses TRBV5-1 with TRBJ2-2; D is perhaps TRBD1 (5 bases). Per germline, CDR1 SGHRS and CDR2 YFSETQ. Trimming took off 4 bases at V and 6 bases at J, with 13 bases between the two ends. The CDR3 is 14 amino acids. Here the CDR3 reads CASSGSTGAGELFF. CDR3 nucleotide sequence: TGCGCCAGCAGCGGATCCACAGGAGCCGGGGAGCTGTTTTTT.

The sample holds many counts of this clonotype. CDR3 bases: TGTGCCAGCAGTCTAAACTCGGACAGGGGACGCTTCGAGCAGTACTTC. Translation gives CASSLNSDRGRFEQYF. The chain uses TRBV2 and TRBJ2-7; 9 positions match TRBD1. The CDR3 extends over 16 amino acids. Germline loops: CDR1 SNHLY, CDR2 FYNNEI. Trimming took 5 bases from V and 6 from J; bases not matched to a gene: 14.

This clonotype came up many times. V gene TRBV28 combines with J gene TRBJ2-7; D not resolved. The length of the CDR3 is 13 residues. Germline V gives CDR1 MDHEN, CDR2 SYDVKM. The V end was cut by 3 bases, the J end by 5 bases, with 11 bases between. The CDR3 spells CASSLEGNNEQYF. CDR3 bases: TGTGCCAGCAGTTTGGAAGGGAACAACGAGCAGTACTTC.

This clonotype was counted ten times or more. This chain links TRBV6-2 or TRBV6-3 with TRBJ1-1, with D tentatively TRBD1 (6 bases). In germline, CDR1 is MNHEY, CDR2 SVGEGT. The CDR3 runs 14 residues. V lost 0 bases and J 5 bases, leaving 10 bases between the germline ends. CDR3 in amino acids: CASSYSDSVTEAFF. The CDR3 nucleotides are TGTGCCAGCAGTTACTCGGACAGCGTAACTGAAGCTTTCTTT.

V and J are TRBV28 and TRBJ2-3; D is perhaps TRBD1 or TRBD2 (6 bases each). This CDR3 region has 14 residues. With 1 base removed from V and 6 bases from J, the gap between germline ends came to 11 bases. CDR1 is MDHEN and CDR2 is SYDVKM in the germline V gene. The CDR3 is CASSLSGAGDTQYF. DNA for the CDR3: TGTGCCAGCAGTTTATCGGGGGCGGGGGATACGCAGTATTTT. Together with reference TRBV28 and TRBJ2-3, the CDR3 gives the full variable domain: DVKVTQSSRYLVKRTGEKVFLECVQDMDHENMFWYRQDPGLGLRLIYFSYDVKMKEKGDIPEGYSVSREKKERFSLILESASTNQTSMYLCASSLSGAGDTQYFGPGTRLTVL.

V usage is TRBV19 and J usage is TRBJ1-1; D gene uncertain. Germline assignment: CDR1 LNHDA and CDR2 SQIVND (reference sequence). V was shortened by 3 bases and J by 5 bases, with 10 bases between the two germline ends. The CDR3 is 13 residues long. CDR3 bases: TGTGCCAGTAGTATGGTCCGGGCTACTGAAGCTTTCTTT. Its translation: CASSMVRATEAFF.

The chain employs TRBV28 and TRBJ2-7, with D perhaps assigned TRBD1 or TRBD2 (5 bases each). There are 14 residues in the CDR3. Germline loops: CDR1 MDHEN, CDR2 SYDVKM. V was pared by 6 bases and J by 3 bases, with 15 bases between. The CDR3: CASSTRDGDYEQYF. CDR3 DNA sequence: TGTGCCAGCAGCACCCGGGACGGGGACTACGAGCAGTACTTC. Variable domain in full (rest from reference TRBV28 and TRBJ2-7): DVKVTQSSRYLVKRTGEKVFLECVQDMDHENMFWYRQDPGLGLRLIYFSYDVKMKEKGDIPEGYSVSREKKERFSLILESASTNQTSMYLCASSTRDGDYEQYFGPGTRLTVT.

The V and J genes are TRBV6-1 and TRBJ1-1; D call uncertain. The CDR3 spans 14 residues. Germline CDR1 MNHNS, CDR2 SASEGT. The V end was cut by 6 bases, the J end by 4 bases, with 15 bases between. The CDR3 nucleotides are TGTGCCAGCAGCCCCGGTTTTTGGATCACTGAAGCTTTCTTT. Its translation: CASSPGFWITEAFF.

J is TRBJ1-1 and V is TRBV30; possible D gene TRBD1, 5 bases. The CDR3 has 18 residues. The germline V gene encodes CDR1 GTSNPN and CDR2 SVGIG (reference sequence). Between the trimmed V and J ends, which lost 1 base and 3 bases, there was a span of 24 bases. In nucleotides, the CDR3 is TGTGCCTGGAGTGCACAACCTCTCCCGCAGGGATGGGACACTGAAGCTTTCTTT. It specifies CAWSAQPLPQGWDTEAFF.

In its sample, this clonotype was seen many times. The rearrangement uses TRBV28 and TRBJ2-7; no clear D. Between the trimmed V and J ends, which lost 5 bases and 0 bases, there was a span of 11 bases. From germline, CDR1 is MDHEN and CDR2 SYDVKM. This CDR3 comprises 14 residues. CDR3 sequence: CASSLSSSSYEQYF. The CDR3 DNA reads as TGTGCCAGCAGTCTCTCCTCAAGCTCCTACGAGCAGTACTTC. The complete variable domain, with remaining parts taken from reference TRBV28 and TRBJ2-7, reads DVKVTQSSRYLVKRTGEKVFLECVQDMDHENMFWYRQDPGLGLRLIYFSYDVKMKEKGDIPEGYSVSREKKERFSLILESASTNQTSMYLCASSLSSSSYEQYFGPGTRLTVT.

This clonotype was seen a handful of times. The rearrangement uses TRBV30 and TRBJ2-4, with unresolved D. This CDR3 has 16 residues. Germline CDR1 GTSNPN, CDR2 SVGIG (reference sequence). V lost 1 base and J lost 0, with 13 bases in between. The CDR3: CAWSDPQTRAKNIQYF. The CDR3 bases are TGTGCCTGGAGTGACCCTCAGACTCGAGCCAAAAACATTCAGTACTTC.

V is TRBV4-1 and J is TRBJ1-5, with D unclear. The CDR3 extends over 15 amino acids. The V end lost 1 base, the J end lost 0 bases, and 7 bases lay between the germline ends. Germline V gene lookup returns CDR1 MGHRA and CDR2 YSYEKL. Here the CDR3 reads CASSQVWDSNQPQHF. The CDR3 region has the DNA TGCGCCAGCAGCCAAGTGTGGGATAGCAATCAGCCCCAGCATTTT.

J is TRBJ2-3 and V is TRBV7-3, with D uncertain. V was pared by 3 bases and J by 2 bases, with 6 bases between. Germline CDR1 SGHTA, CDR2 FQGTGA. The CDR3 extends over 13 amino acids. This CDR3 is CASSFADTDTQYF. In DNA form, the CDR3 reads TGTGCCAGCAGCTTCGCGGACACAGATACGCAGTATTTT.

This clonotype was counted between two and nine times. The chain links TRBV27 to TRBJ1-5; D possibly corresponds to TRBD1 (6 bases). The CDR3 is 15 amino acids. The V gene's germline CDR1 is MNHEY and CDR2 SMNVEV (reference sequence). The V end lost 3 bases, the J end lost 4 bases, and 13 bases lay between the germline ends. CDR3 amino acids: CASSFGGARNQPQHF. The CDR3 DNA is TGTGCCAGCAGTTTTGGGGGGGCGAGGAATCAGCCCCAGCATTTT.

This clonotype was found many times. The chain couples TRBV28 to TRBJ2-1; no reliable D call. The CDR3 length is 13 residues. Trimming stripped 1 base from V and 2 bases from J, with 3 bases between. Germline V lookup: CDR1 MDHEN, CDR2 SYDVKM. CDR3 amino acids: CASSLLTYNEQFF. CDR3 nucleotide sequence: TGTGCCAGCAGTTTATTGACCTACAATGAGCAGTTCTTC. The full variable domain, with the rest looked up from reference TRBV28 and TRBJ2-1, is DVKVTQSSRYLVKRTGEKVFLECVQDMDHENMFWYRQDPGLGLRLIYFSYDVKMKEKGDIPEGYSVSREKKERFSLILESASTNQTSMYLCASSLLTYNEQFFGPGTRLTVL.

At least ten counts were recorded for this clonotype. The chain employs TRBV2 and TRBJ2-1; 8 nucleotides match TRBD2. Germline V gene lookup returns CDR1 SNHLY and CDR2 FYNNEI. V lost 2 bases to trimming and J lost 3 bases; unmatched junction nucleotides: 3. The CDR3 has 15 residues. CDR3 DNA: TGTGCCAGCAGTGAATCTAGCGGGCTCTACAATGAGCAGTTCTTC. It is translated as CASSESSGLYNEQFF.

The CDR3 coding sequence is TGTGCCAGCAAGGGCCTCGGCACCTCCTACAATGAGCAGTTCTTC. This gives the protein CASKGLGTSYNEQFF. V gene TRBV28 combines with J gene TRBJ2-1; no firm D call. The V gene lost 7 bases and the J gene lost 0 bases, with 13 bases spanning the gap. CDR3 size: 15 residues. Germline CDR1 is MDHEN and CDR2 is SYDVKM.

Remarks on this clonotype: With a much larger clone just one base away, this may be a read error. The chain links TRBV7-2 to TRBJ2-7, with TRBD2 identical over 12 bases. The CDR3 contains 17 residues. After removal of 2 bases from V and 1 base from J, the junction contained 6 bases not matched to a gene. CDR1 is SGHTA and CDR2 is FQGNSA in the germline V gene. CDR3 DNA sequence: TGTGCCAGCAGCTTACAGACTAGCGGGAGATCATCCTACGAGCAGTACTTC. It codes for CASSLQTSGRSSYEQYF.

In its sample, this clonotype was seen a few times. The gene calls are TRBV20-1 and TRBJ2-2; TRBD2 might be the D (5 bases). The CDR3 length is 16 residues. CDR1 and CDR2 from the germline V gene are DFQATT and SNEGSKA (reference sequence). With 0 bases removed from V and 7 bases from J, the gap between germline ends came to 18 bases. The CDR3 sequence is CSARDHSGSSYGELFF. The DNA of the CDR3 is TGCAGTGCTAGAGACCACTCGGGGTCTTCGTACGGGGAGCTGTTTTTT.